The T cell receptor beta chain described here comes from a study of OX40 agonist ivuxolimab in advanced cancers. Study background: Ivuxolimab, an antibody acting as an agonist of OX40 (CD134), was used to treat patients. Participants averaged approximately 61 years of age (range roughly 23 to 90) and were 75% to 90% male. Patients enrolled in dose escalation were diagnosed with hepatocellular carcinoma, melanoma, renal cell or head and neck cancer.

This table comes from immunoSEQ multiplex PCR, and its TCRdb copy is limited to in-frame clones, with some not included. The sample consists of tens of thousands of clones, roughly 84% of them appearing once. V dropped 7 bases and J dropped 4; count of bases not matched to a gene: 9. CDR3 size: 15 residues. CDR1 and CDR2 from the germline V gene are MGHDK and SYGVNS. The TCR comes from an adult with an advanced solid tumor such as melanoma, head and neck, liver or kidney cancer. Specimen: CD4+ or CD8+ T cells sorted from blood, collected in a trial of the OX40 agonist ivuxolimab. The rearrangement links TRBV25-1 to TRBJ1-1, with 10 nucleotides matching TRBD1. The DNA for the CDR3 is TGTGCCAGCACTCGGACCTGGACAGGGGGCACTGAAGCTTTCTTT. Amino acid sequence: CASTRTWTGGTEAFF.